What follows are 25 T cell receptor beta chains derived from one specimen sequenced in a study of blood T cell repertoires in COVID-19. Sequencing used immunoSEQ multiplex PCR; TCRdb keeps in-frame clones, though not all of them. Counted here are around 220,000 clones, roughly 80% occurring once; the ten biggest clones make up under 4.5%. Sequencing was done on a sample of peripheral blood. The receptors here all came from a woman aged 40 to 50 with active or convalescent COVID-19.

This clone occurred once. This sequence joins TRBV5-1 and TRBJ2-3; 10 nucleotides line up with TRBD1. Unmatched junction bases numbered 9, after V lost 4 bases and J lost 4 bases. Germline CDR1 reads SGHRS; CDR2 reads YFSETQ. The CDR3 loop spans 16 amino acids. CDR3 coding DNA: TGCGCCAGCAGCACACTGACAGGGGGCATCGCAGATACGCAGTATTTT. Its translation is CASSTLTGGIADTQYF. The full variable domain, in which reference TRBV5-1 and TRBJ2-3 provide the parts outside the CDR3, is KAGVTQTPRYLIKTRGQQVTLSCSPISGHRSVSWYQQTPGQGLQFLFEYFSETQRNKGNFPGRFSGRQFSNSRSEMNVSTLELGDSALYLCASSTLTGGIADTQYFGPGTRLTVL.

This clone was found once. A much larger clone lies a single base off, so this may be a read error. Distinct nucleotide sequences in the sample also encode this CDR3. The chain uses TRBV7-2 and TRBJ2-1; a weak D match, TRBD2 (7 bases). Trimming removed 8 bases from V and 2 bases from J, with 25 bases in between. The CDR3 covers 18 residues. Germline V gene data show CDR1 as SGHTA and CDR2 as FQGNSA. The CDR3 region is CASSGTGGLAGPYNEQFF. The CDR3, as DNA: TGTGCCAGCTCCGGGACGGGGGGCCTGGCGGGGCCCTACAATGAGCAGTTCTTC.

V and J are TRBV28 and TRBJ2-3; 11 positions match TRBD2. Unmatched junction bases numbered 1, after V lost 4 bases and J lost 1 base. The CDR3 covers 15 residues. Per the germline V gene, CDR1 is MDHEN and CDR2 is SYDVKM. The CDR3 region is CASSSLAGGTDTQYF. CDR3 bases: TGTGCCAGCAGTTCACTAGCGGGGGGCACAGATACGCAGTATTTT. The full variable domain, in which reference TRBV28 and TRBJ2-3 provide the parts outside the CDR3, is DVKVTQSSRYLVKRTGEKVFLECVQDMDHENMFWYRQDPGLGLRLIYFSYDVKMKEKGDIPEGYSVSREKKERFSLILESASTNQTSMYLCASSSLAGGTDTQYFGPGTRLTVL.

This sequence joins TRBV6-5 and TRBJ1-5; tentative D call: TRBD1 (6 bases). This CDR3 has 14 amino acids. The ends were cut back, 0 bases at V and 5 bases at J, with 8 bases in the middle. Germline CDR1 is MNHEY and CDR2 is SVGAGI. CDR3 sequence (DNA): TGTGCCAGCAGTTACTCACAGGGAGATCAGCCCCAGCATTTT. Amino acid sequence: CASSYSQGDQPQHF.

This chain joins TRBV9 and TRBJ1-2; a weak D match, TRBD1 (6 bases). The germline V gene encodes CDR1 SGDLS and CDR2 YYNGEE. The V end was cut by 4 bases, the J end by 4 bases, with 14 bases between. The CDR3 has 14 residues. This chain's CDR3 is CASSPRQASYGYTF. In nucleotides, the CDR3 is TGTGCCAGCAGCCCTCGACAGGCATCCTATGGCTACACCTTC.

This sequence joins TRBV4-2 and TRBJ1-6; maybe TRBD1 (5 bases). Germline V lookup: CDR1 LGHNA, CDR2 YNFKEQ. The CDR3 has 14 amino acids. V shed 6 bases and J shed 7 bases, with 13 bases lying between them. CDR3 loop: CASRLTEVNSPLHF. The CDR3 coding sequence is TGTGCCAGCAGGCTGACAGAGGTAAATTCACCCCTCCACTTT.

The chain is built from TRBV28 and TRBJ1-1, with D uncertain. Trimming took off 4 bases at V and 0 bases at J, with 15 bases between the two ends. From germline, CDR1 is MDHEN and CDR2 SYDVKM. The CDR3 sequence is 16 residues long. The DNA for the CDR3 is TGTGCCAGCAGTTCTGTTTTGGTGTCGGTGAACACTGAAGCTTTCTTT. Its protein product is CASSSVLVSVNTEAFF. Full variable domain (rest looked up from reference TRBV28 and TRBJ1-1): DVKVTQSSRYLVKRTGEKVFLECVQDMDHENMFWYRQDPGLGLRLIYFSYDVKMKEKGDIPEGYSVSREKKERFSLILESASTNQTSMYLCASSSVLVSVNTEAFFGQGTRLTVV.

This chain connects TRBV30 to TRBJ2-3; 9 positions match TRBD1. CDR1 and CDR2 from the germline V gene are GTSNPN and SVGIG (reference sequence). V lost 4 bases and J lost 3; bases outside the gene matches: 8. The CDR3 covers 15 residues. Written as DNA, the CDR3 is TGTGCCTGGAACCCCGGGACAGGGAGGACAGATACGCAGTATTTT. Translation gives CAWNPGTGRTDTQYF.

The chain couples TRBV7-8 to TRBJ1-2, with D unresolved. Looked up from germline, CDR1 is SGHVS and CDR2 is FQNEAQ. The CDR3 runs to 14 residues. V was pared by 6 bases and J by 3 bases, with 14 bases between. The CDR3 sequence: CASSYSPTDYGYTF. The CDR3 region has the DNA TGTGCCAGCAGTTACTCGCCGACTGACTATGGCTACACCTTC.

This clone has only one observation. The chain recombines TRBV29-1 with TRBJ1-1; D not certain. Trimming shortened V by 7 bases and J by 1 base, and 10 bases separated the two germline ends. The CDR3 extends over 12 amino acids. Germline assignment: CDR1 SQVTM and CDR2 ANQGSEA. This CDR3 is CSAAERNTEAFF. The CDR3 DNA sequence: TGCAGCGCCGCGGAGAGGAACACTGAAGCTTTCTTT.

The V call is TRBV11-2, the J call TRBJ2-7, with 9 positions matching TRBD2. The CDR3 length is 14 residues. Germline values: CDR1 SGHAT, CDR2 FQNNGV. V trimming: 5 bases; J trimming: 6 bases; junction bases outside the gene matches: 8. CDR3 residues: CASSTRRTSAEQYF. In DNA form, the CDR3 reads TGTGCCAGCAGCACTCGACGGACTAGCGCCGAGCAGTACTTC.

This clone was found a few times. The chain is built from TRBV30 and TRBJ2-3; D is possibly TRBD1 (5 bases). Germline CDR1 is GTSNPN and CDR2 is SVGIG (reference sequence). The CDR3 length is 15 residues. V lost 1 base and J lost 2, with 13 bases in between. CDR3: CAWSEGRHNTDTQYF. The CDR3 DNA is TGTGCCTGGAGTGAGGGGCGTCACAACACAGATACGCAGTATTTT.

The rearrangement uses TRBV7-2 and TRBJ1-5; D gene unclear. V gave up 1 base and J gave up 9 bases, with 22 bases separating them. Germline V CDR1 and CDR2: SGHTA, FQGNSA. CDR3 length: 17 residues. The CDR3 loop is CASSLGQKISNGGPQHF. As DNA, the CDR3 is TGTGCCAGCAGCTTAGGGCAGAAGATCAGCAATGGAGGGCCCCAGCATTTT.

The rearrangement joins TRBV3-1 (or the pseudogene TRBV3-2) to TRBJ1-2; tentatively, D is TRBD1 (5 bases). The germline V and J ends were trimmed by 4 bases and 0 bases, with 12 bases remaining between them. This CDR3 comprises 15 residues. Germline V gives CDR1 LGHDT, CDR2 YNNKEL (reference sequence). CDR3 in DNA: TGTGCCAGCAGCCTTATAGGGGAGGCTAACTATGGCTACACCTTC. Amino acids: CASSLIGEANYGYTF.

The chain combines TRBV14 with TRBJ2-5; 7 bases are shared with TRBD1. Germline lookup yields CDR1 SGHDN and CDR2 FVKESK. This CDR3 contains 14 residues. Trimming at V came to 2 bases and at J to 2 bases, leaving 2 bases not matched to a gene. As DNA, the CDR3 is TGTGCCAGCAGCCAATGGGGACAGCAAGAGACCCAGTACTTC. Translation: CASSQWGQQETQYF.

This chain joins TRBV7-7 and TRBJ2-7, with a possible D match to TRBD1 (6 bases). The CDR3 is 15 amino acids. Germline loops: CDR1 SSHAT, CDR2 FNYEAQ (reference sequence). CDR3 sequence: CATRLGQGPFYEQYV. The CDR3 region has the DNA TGTGCTACCCGCCTGGGGCAGGGGCCTTTCTACGAGCAGTACGTC.

This chain links TRBV18 with TRBJ1-3; TRBD1 agrees at 10 bases. The CDR3 runs to 16 residues. In germline, CDR1 is KGHSH, CDR2 LQKENI. Trimming at V came to 4 bases and at J to 2 bases, leaving 5 bases not matched to a gene. CDR3: CASSRPGTGAGNTIYF. The CDR3 DNA is TGTGCCAGCTCACGTCCCGGGACAGGGGCTGGAAACACCATATATTTT. The complete variable domain, with remaining parts taken from reference TRBV18 and TRBJ1-3, reads NAGVMQNPRHLVRRRGQEARLRCSPMKGHSHVYWYRQLPEEGLKFMVYLQKENIIDESGMPKERFSAEFPKEGPSILRIQQVVRGDSAAYFCASSRPGTGAGNTIYFGEGSWLTVV.

This chain connects TRBV6-1 to TRBJ2-3; no firm D call. V was cut by 0 bases and J by 1 base, with 5 bases left in between. The CDR3 runs 14 residues. Looked up from germline, CDR1 is MNHNS and CDR2 is SASEGT. The DNA of the CDR3 is TGTGCCAGCAGTGAAGCTCGGGGCACAGATACGCAGTATTTT. Translated: CASSEARGTDTQYF.

This chain uses TRBV6-4 with TRBJ1-6; 7 positions match TRBD1. The CDR3 covers 15 residues. Looked up from germline, CDR1 is MRHNA and CDR2 is SNTAGT. Germline trimming cut 3 bases from V and 8 bases from J; bases unmatched to any gene: 7. CDR3 protein: CASSEGQGVYSPLHF. In DNA, the CDR3 is TGTGCCAGCAGTGAGGGGCAGGGGGTTTATTCACCCCTCCACTTT.

This chain joins TRBV5-1 and TRBJ2-2; 8 positions match TRBD1. The CDR3 has 16 residues. The trim removed 4 bases at V and 4 bases at J, leaving 9 bases unmatched. Germline V gene lookup returns CDR1 SGHRS and CDR2 YFSETQ. Here the CDR3 DNA reads TGCGCCAGCAGCGATTCCCTCACAGGGGGCACCGGGGAGCTGTTTTTT. Its translation is CASSDSLTGGTGELFF. Supplemented by reference TRBV5-1 and TRBJ2-2, the full variable domain reads KAGVTQTPRYLIKTRGQQVTLSCSPISGHRSVSWYQQTPGQGLQFLFEYFSETQRNKGNFPGRFSGRQFSNSRSEMNVSTLELGDSALYLCASSDSLTGGTGELFFGEGSRLTVL.

The V call is TRBV19, the J call TRBJ1-5, with a tentative D call TRBD1 (5 bases). This CDR3 region has 17 residues. In germline, CDR1 is LNHDA, CDR2 SQIVND (reference sequence). V was trimmed by 0 bases and J by 3 bases, leaving 15 bases between them. The CDR3 protein is CASSIDPDRGLNQPQHF. CDR3 DNA: TGTGCCAGTAGTATAGATCCAGACCGGGGACTCAATCAGCCCCAGCATTTT. Based on the CDR3 plus reference TRBV19 and TRBJ1-5, the full variable domain is DGGITQSPKYLFRKEGQNVTLSCEQNLNHDAMYWYRQDPGQGLRLIYYSQIVNDFQKGDIAEGYSVSREKKESFPLTVTSAQKNPTAFYLCASSIDPDRGLNQPQHFGDGTRLSIL.

The chain carries TRBV4-1 and TRBJ1-2; TRBD1 is a possible D gene (6 bases). Between the trimmed V and J ends, which lost 4 bases and 6 bases, there was a span of 12 bases. Germline values: CDR1 MGHRA, CDR2 YSYEKL. The CDR3 is 13 amino acids. The CDR3 protein is CASSPRHRDGYTF. For the CDR3, the DNA is TGCGCCAGCAGCCCGAGACACAGGGATGGCTACACCTTC.

The V gene is TRBV5-1, the J gene TRBJ1-6; no clear D gene. This CDR3 has 18 residues. Germline V gives CDR1 SGHRS, CDR2 YFSETQ. V was shortened by 0 bases and J by 6 bases, with 19 bases between the two germline ends. Written as DNA, the CDR3 is TGCGCCAGCAGCTTGGGACAAGTCGGGGTTCAGAGTAATTCACCCCTCCACTTT. It encodes CASSLGQVGVQSNSPLHF.

The gene calls are TRBV11-2 and TRBJ1-6; a weak D match, TRBD1 (5 bases). Germline assignment: CDR1 SGHAT and CDR2 FQNNGV. V was cut by 5 bases and J by 7 bases, with 12 bases left in between. The CDR3 consists of 14 residues. The CDR3 DNA reads TGTGCCAGCAGCCCCGCGGGGGTGAATTCACCCCTCCACTTT. Residues: CASSPAGVNSPLHF.

V and J are TRBV28 and TRBJ1-1; D might be TRBD1 (5 bases). CDR1 MDHEN and CDR2 SYDVKM come from the germline V gene. Between the trimmed V and J ends, which lost 6 bases and 1 base, there was a span of 9 bases. The CDR3 is made up of 13 amino acids. CDR3 nucleotide sequence: TGTGCCAGCAGCCGTACAGGGAACACTGAAGCTTTCTTT. Translated: CASSRTGNTEAFF.